The 4 T cell receptor beta chains presented below share a single source sample, sequenced in a study of cytomegalovirus exposure and HLA in healthy donors. Measured with immunoSEQ multiplex PCR; TCRdb has only the in-frame clones, and not every one. The table lists some 66,000 clones, approximately 96% of them singletons. Input material: PBMCs. The source is a woman aged 18-35 years in good health and CMV-seropositive.

The J gene is TRBJ1-2, the V gene TRBV6-5; 9 nucleotides line up with TRBD1. This CDR3 is 11 amino acids long. Germline-derived CDR1 and CDR2 are MNHEY and SVGAGI. CDR3 nucleotide sequence: TGTTTGGCGGGACAGGGCTATGGCTACACCTTC. It specifies CLAGQGYGYTF.

This chain uses TRBV5-6 with TRBJ1-6, with TRBD1 as a possible D gene (5 bases). V dropped 5 bases and J dropped 10 bases, with 13 bases sitting between them. This CDR3 region has 13 residues. CDR1 and CDR2 (germline): SGHDT, YYEEEE. CDR3 DNA sequence: TGTGCCAGCAGACGCCAGGGAGGATCACCCCTCCACTTT. Encoded protein: CASRRQGGSPLHF.

V and J are TRBV29-1 and TRBJ2-1, with 9 bases matching TRBD2. Germline CDR1 and CDR2: SQVTM and ANQGSEA. The CDR3 has 17 residues. After removal of 1 base from V and 1 base from J, the junction contained 8 bases not matched to a gene. The CDR3 region has the DNA TGCAGCGTTGAAGGGGTTATAGCGGGAGTGTCCTACAATGAGCAGTTCTTC. Its protein is CSVEGVIAGVSYNEQFF.

The chain uses TRBV4-1 and TRBJ1-1; TRBD1 agrees at 7 bases. This CDR3 region has 14 residues. Germline V CDR1 and CDR2: MGHRA, YSYEKL. J lost 6 bases, V lost 4 bases, and 8 bases had no gene match. The CDR3 sequence: CASSRSTGIAEAFF. CDR3 nucleotide sequence: TGCGCCAGCAGCCGTTCGACAGGGATCGCTGAAGCTTTCTTT.